This T cell receptor beta chain was captured by sequencing in a study of blood T cell repertoires in COVID-19. Across the whole study: The United States, Italy and Spain were the sources of the acute and convalescent COVID-19 samples. PBMCs, B-cell-depleted T cells, or T cells provided the cDNA or gDNA that made up the material.

The germline V gene encodes CDR1 SGHNT and CDR2 YENEEA. The CDR3 consists of 15 residues. Trimming took off 3 bases at V and 1 base at J, with 12 bases between the two ends. In the study's own analysis: Using reference gene primer amplification, nucleated cell counts were estimated. Produced via immunoSEQ multiplex PCR; TCRdb's table is partial and in-frame only. D and trimming come from the DNA, and the V and J calls and clone size come from that table. The table records about 21,000 clones, around nine tenths of them present only once. The sequenced sample consisted of peripheral blood. The rearrangement joins TRBV11-3 to TRBJ1-1; no definite D call. The receptor comes from an older man with active COVID-19. CDR3 nucleotide sequence: TGTGCCAGCAGCTTGAGGGCTGGGCCGAACACTGAAGCTTTCTTT. This codes for CASSLRAGPNTEAFF. Full variable domain (missing parts from reference TRBV11-3 and TRBJ1-1): EAGVVQSPRYKIIEKKQPVAFWCNPISGHNTLYWYLQNLGQGPELLIRYENEEAVDDSQLPKDRFSAERLKGVDSTLKIQPAELGDSAVYLCASSLRAGPNTEAFFGQGTRLTVV.